Shown below are 25 T cell receptor beta chains from a single sample sequenced in a study of T-cell memory formation after mild COVID-19. MiXCR, applied by TCRdb to the 5' RACE reads, yields one record per CDR3 protein. This sample has a few hundred thousand distinct CDR3 sequences, with roughly 16% found just once. What was sequenced was PBMCs or a T cell subset sorted from them (not recorded which). The receptors come from a man between 18 and 29 years old who had mild COVID-19 (a few samples of this study predate the infection). Cell type and time point are not known.

The CDR3 bases are TGCGCCAGCTCGAGACTAGCCAGCTCCTACAATGAGCAGTTCTTC. This codes for CASSRLASSYNEQFF. The J gene is TRBJ2-1, the V gene TRBV4-3; 7 nucleotides line up with TRBD2. The CDR3 runs to 15 residues. The V and J ends lost 8 bases and 0 bases, in that order; junction bases with no gene match: 7. Germline CDR1 reads LGHNA; CDR2 reads YSLEER.

V usage is TRBV25-1 and J usage is TRBJ2-2; perhaps TRBD1 as D (6 bases). Per the germline V gene, CDR1 is MGHDK and CDR2 is SYGVNS. This CDR3 has 15 amino acids. V was trimmed by 4 bases and J by 5 bases, leaving 14 bases between them. The CDR3 sequence is CASSGITGWTGELFF. The CDR3 DNA follows: TGTGCCAGCAGTGGAATAACAGGGTGGACCGGGGAGCTGTTTTTT.

This clonotype was detected a few times. Written as DNA, the CDR3 is TGTGCCAGCAGCAGGACAGGGGGCCACTACGAGCAGTACTTC. Translating gives CASSRTGGHYEQYF. This rearrangement joins TRBV9 to TRBJ2-7; TRBD1 matches 11 bases. Losses at the gene ends were 4 bases for V and 3 bases for J; bases not matched to a gene: 3. Germline assignment: CDR1 SGDLS and CDR2 YYNGEE. The CDR3 is 14 amino acids.

This clonotype was counted at least ten times. The CDR3 region has the DNA TGTGCCAGCAGTGAATCAAAGGGAGGGGAAAAACTGTTTTTT. Translation gives CASSESKGGEKLFF. The gene calls are TRBV25-1 and TRBJ1-4; D remains ambiguous. The germline V gene has CDR1 MGHDK and CDR2 SYGVNS. The CDR3 consists of 14 residues. Trimming removed 1 base from V and 8 bases from J, with 11 bases in between.

The rearrangement links TRBV5-1 to TRBJ2-3, with no clear D. This CDR3 contains 15 residues. Trimming left V 0 bases short and J 2 bases short, with 10 bases between. Germline CDR1 reads SGHRS; CDR2 reads YFSETQ. CDR3 loop: CASSLESPFTDTQYF. The CDR3 coding sequence is TGCGCCAGCAGCTTGGAATCACCCTTCACAGATACGCAGTATTTT.

This clonotype was observed a few times. Written as DNA, the CDR3 is TGCAGTGCTAGAGATCAAGGTGACGGGGGGCGGTATACGCAGTATTTT. It is translated as CSARDQGDGGRYTQYF. The V gene is TRBV20-1, the J gene TRBJ2-3; D might be TRBD2 (7 bases). CDR3 length equals 16 residues. V was shortened by 0 bases and J by 7 bases, with 20 bases between the two germline ends. Germline V lookup: CDR1 DFQATT, CDR2 SNEGSKA (reference sequence).

The chain employs TRBV7-8 and TRBJ2-7; D possibly corresponds to TRBD2 (7 bases). With 7 bases removed from V and 5 bases from J, the gap between germline ends came to 21 bases. The germline V gene encodes CDR1 SGHVS and CDR2 FQNEAQ. The CDR3 spans 15 residues. The CDR3 sequence is CASNLAGGARDEQYF. The DNA for the CDR3 is TGTGCCAGCAACCTCGCTGGGGGGGCCCGTGACGAGCAGTACTTC.

This clonotype was counted a single time. The J gene is TRBJ1-6, the V gene TRBV4-2; maybe TRBD1 (5 bases). This CDR3 is built from 13 residues. V lost 4 bases, J lost 14 bases, and 15 bases lay in between. From germline, CDR1 is LGHNA and CDR2 YNFKEQ. CDR3 loop: CASSPVPFRALHF. The CDR3 region has the DNA TGTGCCAGCAGCCCAGTCCCGTTCAGGGCCCTCCACTTT.

This clonotype was counted a few times. V usage is TRBV20-1 and J usage is TRBJ2-1; possibly TRBD1 for D (6 bases). The V gene's germline CDR1 is DFQATT and CDR2 SNEGSKA (reference sequence). The CDR3 totals 13 residues. With 6 bases removed from V and 7 bases from J, the gap between germline ends came to 16 bases. The CDR3: CSARGYLGNEQFF. The DNA of the CDR3 is TGCAGTGCCAGGGGATACTTGGGGAATGAGCAGTTCTTC.

The J gene is TRBJ1-2, the V gene TRBV12-3 or TRBV12-4; a possible D gene is TRBD1 (5 bases). The ends were cut back, 5 bases at V and 4 bases at J, with 17 bases in the middle. The CDR3 has 15 residues. The CDR3 reads CASSPRRLGGYGYTF. The CDR3 DNA sequence: TGTGCCAGCAGTCCCCGCCGGCTGGGGGGCTATGGCTACACCTTC.

The chain carries TRBV5-1 and TRBJ1-4, with D possibly matching TRBD1 (5 bases). The germline CDR1 and CDR2 sequences are SGHRS and YFSETQ. Trimming shortened V by 4 bases and J by 0 bases, and 13 bases separated the two germline ends. The CDR3 totals 16 residues. The CDR3 bases are TGCGCCAGCAGCCGGGACGTCTCCCCAACTAATGAAAAACTGTTTTTT. Translation: CASSRDVSPTNEKLFF.

V is TRBV7-9 and J is TRBJ2-7, with TRBD1 matching over 10 bases. CDR3 length: 15 amino acids. The ends lost 5 bases at V and 2 bases at J; junction bases unmatched: 6. Per germline, CDR1 SEHNR and CDR2 FQNEAQ (reference sequence). CDR3: CASSPGTGAPYEQYF. The CDR3 DNA sequence: TGTGCCAGCAGCCCAGGGACAGGGGCGCCCTACGAGCAGTACTTC. The full variable domain, completed using reference TRBV7-9 and TRBJ2-7, is DTGVSQNPRHKITKRGQNVTFRCDPISEHNRLYWYRQTLGQGPEFLTYFQNEAQLEKSRLLSDRFSAERPKGSFSTLEIQRTEQGDSAMYLCASSPGTGAPYEQYFGPGTRLTVT.

The gene calls are TRBV19 and TRBJ2-1; perhaps TRBD1 as D (5 bases). Germline-derived CDR1 and CDR2 are LNHDA and SQIVND (reference sequence). V gave up 3 bases and J gave up 5 bases, with 17 bases separating them. The CDR3 contains 16 residues. The CDR3, as DNA: TGTGCCAGTAGTATCCGGACACCTACTACTCACAATGAGCAGTTCTTC. Protein: CASSIRTPTTHNEQFF. The full variable domain, completed using reference TRBV19 and TRBJ2-1, is DGGITQSPKYLFRKEGQNVTLSCEQNLNHDAMYWYRQDPGQGLRLIYYSQIVNDFQKGDIAEGYSVSREKKESFPLTVTSAQKNPTAFYLCASSIRTPTTHNEQFFGPGTRLTVL.

The chain carries TRBV7-2 and TRBJ2-5, with D perhaps TRBD1 (6 bases). Germline CDR1 and CDR2: SGHTA and FQGNSA. CDR3 size: 14 residues. Trimming took 5 bases from V and 1 from J, leaving 11 bases between them. In DNA, the CDR3 is TGTGCCAGCAGCCAAACAGGGTCCCAAGAGACCCAGTACTTC. Its translation: CASSQTGSQETQYF.

This clonotype was seen more than once but under ten times. The chain is built from TRBV7-3 and TRBJ1-2; D is possibly TRBD1 (5 bases). The V end lost 0 bases, the J end lost 6 bases, and 11 bases lay between the germline ends. The CDR3 is made up of 14 amino acids. Germline CDR1 SGHTA, CDR2 FQGTGA. The CDR3 coding sequence is TGTGCCAGCAGCTTAACCCAGGGCCGCGATGGCTACACCTTC. As protein: CASSLTQGRDGYTF.

This clonotype came up a few times. The chain has TRBV7-3 and TRBJ2-5; D call uncertain. Trimming removed 5 bases from V and 2 bases from J, with 9 bases in between. The CDR3 has 13 amino acids. CDR1 and CDR2 (germline): SGHTA, FQGTGA. This chain's CDR3 is CASSQNPQETQYF. The CDR3 region has the DNA TGTGCCAGCAGCCAGAACCCTCAAGAGACCCAGTACTTC.

The J gene is TRBJ2-1, the V gene TRBV12-3 or TRBV12-4, with a tentative D call TRBD2 (5 bases). The CDR3 is made up of 12 amino acids. Between the trimmed V and J ends, which lost 5 bases and 9 bases, there was a span of 11 bases. In nucleotides, the CDR3 is TGTGCCAGCAGTCCAACTAGGGTTGAGCAGTTCTTC. Its protein product is CASSPTRVEQFF.

This clonotype showed up just a few times. The V gene is TRBV5-1, the J gene TRBJ1-5; D remains ambiguous. From germline, CDR1 is SGHRS and CDR2 YFSETQ. The CDR3 is made up of 16 amino acids. The V and J ends lost 4 bases and 1 base respectively, with 15 bases between them. The CDR3 reads CASSPGPRESNQPQHF. The CDR3 DNA follows: TGCGCCAGCAGCCCAGGTCCCCGGGAGAGCAATCAGCCCCAGCATTTT.

This clonotype was detected a few times. This chain links TRBV12-3 or TRBV12-4 with TRBJ2-3; 7 positions match TRBD2. Germline trimming cut 3 bases from V and 4 bases from J; bases unmatched to any gene: 4. This CDR3 contains 14 residues. CDR3: CASSLAGVPDTQYF. The CDR3 DNA reads TGTGCCAGCAGTTTGGCGGGGGTCCCAGATACGCAGTATTTT.

This clonotype was observed a few times. The chain recombines TRBV9 with TRBJ2-6; no reliable D call. The CDR3 covers 16 residues. V was trimmed by 1 base and J by 0 bases, leaving 8 bases between them. Looked up from germline, CDR1 is SGDLS and CDR2 is YYNGEE. CDR3 DNA: TGTGCCAGCAGCGTAAACGGTCTCTCTGGGGCCAACGTCCTGACTTTC. Translating it yields CASSVNGLSGANVLTF.

The table lists this clonotype with a few counts. This rearrangement joins TRBV7-9 to TRBJ1-6; no clear D gene. Trimming pared 5 bases from V and 6 bases from J, leaving 11 bases between. CDR3 length: 14 residues. Germline CDR1 and CDR2: SEHNR and FQNEAQ (reference sequence). Here the CDR3 DNA reads TGTGCCAGCAGCAAGGAAGATACTAATTCACCCCTCCACTTT. Translating gives CASSKEDTNSPLHF.

The V call is TRBV28, the J call TRBJ2-7; possibly TRBD1 for D (6 bases). The CDR3 contains 13 residues. The V end lost 5 bases, the J end lost 9 bases, and 17 bases lay between the germline ends. Germline V gene lookup returns CDR1 MDHEN and CDR2 SYDVKM. The CDR3: CASSGLQGNGQYV. The CDR3 coding sequence is TGTGCCAGCAGTGGACTGCAGGGGAATGGGCAGTACGTC.

V gene TRBV20-1 combines with J gene TRBJ1-1; D is uncertain. The CDR3 extends over 13 amino acids. V was trimmed by 2 bases and J by 2 bases, leaving 9 bases between them. The germline CDR1 and CDR2 sequences are DFQATT and SNEGSKA (reference sequence). Here the CDR3 DNA reads TGCAGTGCTAGACTAGATTATAACACTGAAGCTTTCTTT. This encodes CSARLDYNTEAFF.

This chain links TRBV18 with TRBJ2-5; 8 bases agree with TRBD2. The V gene end was trimmed by 8 bases and the J gene end by 4 bases; junction bases not matched to a gene: 6. The V gene's germline CDR1 is KGHSH and CDR2 LQKENI. The CDR3 runs 13 residues. CDR3 DNA: TGTGCCAGCCTGCGGGGGGCACGAGAGACCCAGTACTTC. Encoded protein: CASLRGARETQYF.

This clonotype was detected only once. J is TRBJ1-5 and V is TRBV28, with D hard to call. CDR3 size: 13 residues. The germline gives CDR1 MDHEN, CDR2 SYDVKM. Trimming cost V 6 bases and J 2 bases, with 8 bases left between them. The CDR3 sequence: CASSHDGNQPQHF. CDR3 nucleotides: TGTGCCAGCAGCCATGATGGCAATCAGCCCCAGCATTTT. The full variable domain, rest sourced from reference TRBV28 and TRBJ1-5, is DVKVTQSSRYLVKRTGEKVFLECVQDMDHENMFWYRQDPGLGLRLIYFSYDVKMKEKGDIPEGYSVSREKKERFSLILESASTNQTSMYLCASSHDGNQPQHFGDGTRLSIL.